This is a list of T cell receptor beta chains from one sample in a study of persistence of HIV-infected CD4 T cells. Sequencing was performed with immunoSEQ multiplex PCR; in TCRdb, only in-frame clones are kept and a portion is missing. This sample carries tens of thousands of clones, 88% of them seen once, and the ten largest clones take around 0.48%. These receptors have no known antigen. Source: CD4+ T cells sorted from PBMCs after approximately 19-hour stimulation, taken from a patient who received antiretroviral therapy. The receptor set was obtained from an adult woman with HIV who was CMV-seropositive. Both conserved end residues are part of each CDR3. D genes are given only for firm matches. Only some rows state a clone size, as once, few, many or a class for expanded clones.

d_gene: -; abundance: -; j_gene: TRBJ1-1; v_gene: TRBV5-6; CDR3aa: CATSPIGAGGAFF; CDR3nt: TGTGCCACAAGCCCGATCGGAGCGGGAGGGGCTTTCTTT
d_gene: -; abundance: -; j_gene: TRBJ1-2; v_gene: TRBV6-5; CDR3aa: CASSYGQGYTF; CDR3nt: TGTGCCAGCAGTTACGGACAGGGCTACACCTTC
d_gene: -; abundance: -; j_gene: TRBJ1-2; v_gene: TRBV6-5; CDR3aa: CASSLGAYGYTF; CDR3nt: TGTGCCAGCTCCCTTGGGGCCTATGGCTACACCTTC
d_gene: TRBD2; abundance: -; j_gene: TRBJ2-3; v_gene: TRBV7-7; CDR3aa: CASSLGAGGRTDTQYF; CDR3nt: TGTGCCAGCAGCTTAGGGGCGGGGGGGCGCACAGATACGCAGTATTTT
d_gene: -; abundance: few; j_gene: TRBJ1-1; v_gene: TRBV5-1; CDR3aa: CASSLAQGGATEAFF; CDR3nt: TGCGCCAGCAGCTTGGCCCAGGGAGGAGCTACTGAAGCTTTCTTT
d_gene: TRBD2; abundance: -; j_gene: TRBJ2-3; v_gene: TRBV5-5; CDR3aa: CASSKSSGGPPDTQYF; CDR3nt: TGTGCCAGCAGCAAATCTAGCGGGGGGCCGCCAGATACGCAGTATTTT
d_gene: TRBD1; abundance: -; j_gene: TRBJ2-5; v_gene: TRBV19; CDR3aa: CASSIRGWGTGEETQYF; CDR3nt: TGTGCCAGTAGTATCCGAGGGTGGGGCACAGGGGAAGAGACCCAGTACTTC
d_gene: -; abundance: -; j_gene: TRBJ1-3; v_gene: TRBV3-1/TRBV3-2; CDR3aa: CASGLRGDTNTIYF; CDR3nt: TGTGCCAGCGGGCTAAGAGGGGACACCAACACCATATATTTT
d_gene: -; abundance: -; j_gene: TRBJ1-1; v_gene: TRBV10-3; CDR3aa: CAISESQIGGDTEAFF; CDR3nt: TGTGCCATCAGTGAGTCCCAGATCGGAGGGGACACTGAAGCTTTCTTT
d_gene: TRBD1; abundance: -; j_gene: TRBJ1-5; v_gene: TRBV18; CDR3aa: CASSPPGQSNQPQHF; CDR3nt: TGTGCCAGCTCACCACCGGGACAGTCCAATCAGCCCCAGCATTTT
d_gene: -; abundance: -; j_gene: TRBJ1-5; v_gene: TRBV7-9; CDR3aa: CASSLDGRSNQPQHF; CDR3nt: TGTGCCAGCAGCTTAGACGGCAGATCGAATCAGCCCCAGCATTTT
d_gene: -; abundance: once; j_gene: TRBJ1-4; v_gene: TRBV4-1; CDR3aa: CASSPDRGFGEKLFF; CDR3nt: TGCGCCAGCAGCCCAGACAGAGGCTTCGGTGAAAAACTGTTTTTT
d_gene: -; abundance: -; j_gene: TRBJ1-4; v_gene: TRBV6-5; CDR3aa: CATKRGIDEKLFF; CDR3nt: TGTGCCACCAAAAGGGGGATTGATGAAAAACTGTTTTTT
d_gene: -; abundance: -; j_gene: TRBJ1-1; v_gene: TRBV5-1; CDR3aa: CASSLEGTATEAFF; CDR3nt: TGCGCCAGCAGCTTGGAGGGAACGGCGACTGAAGCTTTCTTT
d_gene: -; abundance: -; j_gene: TRBJ1-1; v_gene: TRBV25-1; CDR3aa: CATQLKNTEAFF; CDR3nt: TGTGCCACGCAACTAAAGAACACTGAAGCTTTCTTT
d_gene: -; abundance: -; j_gene: TRBJ1-5; v_gene: TRBV2; CDR3aa: CASGGEGINQPQHF; CDR3nt: TGTGCCAGCGGAGGGGAAGGGATCAATCAGCCCCAGCATTTT
d_gene: -; abundance: -; j_gene: TRBJ2-2; v_gene: TRBV12-3/TRBV12-4; CDR3aa: CASSFSGAGELFF; CDR3nt: TGTGCCAGCAGTTTTTCCGGTGCCGGGGAGCTGTTTTTT
d_gene: -; abundance: -; j_gene: TRBJ2-7; v_gene: TRBV3-1/TRBV3-2; CDR3aa: CASSQEVEQYF; CDR3nt: TGTGCCAGCAGCCAAGAGGTTGAGCAGTACTTC
d_gene: -; abundance: -; j_gene: TRBJ2-7; v_gene: TRBV5-6; CDR3aa: CASSLVRAGNSYEQYF; CDR3nt: TGTGCCAGCAGCTTGGTTCGGGCAGGGAACTCCTACGAGCAGTACTTC
d_gene: -; abundance: -; j_gene: TRBJ2-7; v_gene: TRBV11-2; CDR3aa: CASSSSLGGFHSYEQYF; CDR3nt: TGTGCCAGCAGCTCCTCCCTGGGGGGTTTCCATTCCTACGAGCAGTACTTC
d_gene: TRBD1; abundance: -; j_gene: TRBJ2-1; v_gene: TRBV5-1; CDR3aa: CASSLRTGTTVNNEQFF; CDR3nt: TGCGCCAGCAGCTTGCGGACAGGGACCACAGTTAACAATGAGCAGTTCTTC
d_gene: -; abundance: -; j_gene: TRBJ1-1; v_gene: TRBV6-5; CDR3aa: CASRSKDATEAFF; CDR3nt: TGTGCCAGCAGATCCAAGGACGCGACTGAAGCTTTCTTT
d_gene: -; abundance: -; j_gene: TRBJ1-2; v_gene: TRBV30; CDR3aa: CAWSANGPIGGYTF; CDR3nt: TGTGCCTGGAGTGCCAACGGCCCTATCGGTGGCTACACCTTC
d_gene: -; abundance: -; j_gene: TRBJ1-2; v_gene: TRBV6-2/TRBV6-3; CDR3aa: CASSPLWGENYGYTF; CDR3nt: TGTGCCAGCAGTCCCCTCTGGGGCGAGAACTATGGCTACACCTTC
d_gene: -; abundance: -; j_gene: TRBJ1-6; v_gene: TRBV30; CDR3aa: CAWRSGTGNSPLHF; CDR3nt: TGTGCCTGGAGATCCGGGACGGGCAATTCACCCCTCCACTTT
d_gene: -; abundance: -; j_gene: TRBJ2-3; v_gene: TRBV2; CDR3aa: CAGRQEATDTQYF; CDR3nt: TGTGCCGGACGACAGGAGGCCACAGATACGCAGTATTTT
d_gene: TRBD1; abundance: -; j_gene: TRBJ1-5; v_gene: TRBV7-2; CDR3aa: CASSSRTGGNQPQHF; CDR3nt: TGTGCCAGCAGCTCCAGGACAGGGGGCAATCAGCCCCAGCATTTT
d_gene: -; abundance: -; j_gene: TRBJ2-2; v_gene: TRBV27; CDR3aa: CASSLTGNPGGELFF; CDR3nt: TGTGCCAGCAGTTTAACGGGGAACCCTGGCGGGGAGCTGTTTTTT
d_gene: -; abundance: -; j_gene: TRBJ1-1; v_gene: TRBV10-3; CDR3aa: CAIQRGDDTEAFF; CDR3nt: TGTGCCATTCAGAGGGGAGATGACACTGAAGCTTTCTTT
d_gene: -; abundance: -; j_gene: TRBJ1-4; v_gene: TRBV15; CDR3aa: CATSRDIGLGREKLFF; CDR3nt: TGTGCCACCAGCAGAGATATCGGGCTAGGAAGGGAAAAACTGTTTTTT
d_gene: TRBD2; abundance: -; j_gene: TRBJ2-5; v_gene: TRBV5-1; CDR3aa: CASSLGFSGGQETQYF; CDR3nt: TGCGCCAGCAGCCTGGGATTTAGCGGGGGGCAGGAGACCCAGTACTTC
d_gene: -; abundance: -; j_gene: TRBJ1-4; v_gene: TRBV5-6; CDR3aa: CASSLRQASRNEKLFF; CDR3nt: TGTGCCAGCAGCTTGAGGCAGGCAAGCAGAAATGAAAAACTGTTTTTT
d_gene: TRBD2; abundance: -; j_gene: TRBJ2-3; v_gene: TRBV11-2; CDR3aa: CASSLAAGRGASF; CDR3nt: TGTGCCAGCAGCTTAGCAGCGGGGCGGGGGGCCTCTTTT
d_gene: TRBD1; abundance: -; j_gene: TRBJ1-5; v_gene: TRBV19; CDR3aa: CASRRDSSLSNQPQHF; CDR3nt: TGTGCCAGTAGACGGGACAGCTCCCTTAGCAATCAGCCCCAGCATTTT
d_gene: -; abundance: -; j_gene: TRBJ1-5; v_gene: TRBV10-3; CDR3aa: CAIASGDSNQPQHF; CDR3nt: TGTGCCATCGCGTCCGGGGATAGCAATCAGCCCCAGCATTTT
d_gene: -; abundance: once; j_gene: TRBJ2-7; v_gene: TRBV10-1; CDR3aa: CASSDGGAGEQYF; CDR3nt: TGCGCCAGCAGTGACGGGGGTGCTGGCGAGCAGTACTTC
d_gene: -; abundance: -; j_gene: TRBJ1-1; v_gene: TRBV6-6; CDR3aa: CASRQEGNTEAFF; CDR3nt: TGTGCCAGCAGACAGGAAGGGAACACTGAAGCTTTCTTT
d_gene: TRBD1; abundance: -; j_gene: TRBJ1-1; v_gene: TRBV5-6; CDR3aa: CASSLGEGTGVWNTEAFF; CDR3nt: TGTGCCAGCAGCCTGGGGGAGGGGACAGGGGTCTGGAACACTGAAGCTTTCTTT
d_gene: -; abundance: -; j_gene: TRBJ2-7; v_gene: TRBV5-4; CDR3aa: CASSLEAGSPYEQYF; CDR3nt: TGTGCCAGCAGCTTGGAGGCAGGTTCGCCCTACGAGCAGTACTTC
d_gene: -; abundance: once; j_gene: TRBJ2-3; v_gene: TRBV5-1; CDR3aa: CASSRDLPTDTQYF; CDR3nt: TGCGCCAGCAGCCGGGACCTGCCCACAGATACGCAGTATTTT
d_gene: TRBD1; abundance: -; j_gene: TRBJ1-1; v_gene: TRBV11-2; CDR3aa: CASSQGQGNTEAFF; CDR3nt: TGTGCCAGCAGCCAGGGACAGGGTAACACTGAAGCTTTCTTT
d_gene: TRBD1; abundance: -; j_gene: TRBJ1-1; v_gene: TRBV5-6; CDR3aa: CASSTGQVNTEAFF; CDR3nt: TGTGCCAGCAGCACGGGACAGGTGAACACTGAAGCTTTCTTT
d_gene: TRBD1; abundance: -; j_gene: TRBJ2-3; v_gene: TRBV29-1; CDR3aa: CSVGTGGTDTQYF; CDR3nt: TGCAGCGTTGGGACAGGGGGCACAGATACGCAGTATTTT
d_gene: TRBD1; abundance: -; j_gene: TRBJ1-3; v_gene: TRBV5-1; CDR3aa: CASSTGRQGGNTIYF; CDR3nt: TGCGCCAGCAGCACGGGGCGACAGGGGGGAAACACCATATATTTT
d_gene: TRBD2; abundance: -; j_gene: TRBJ2-3; v_gene: TRBV7-3; CDR3aa: CASSLLAGGHDTQYF; CDR3nt: TGTGCCAGCAGCTTATTAGCGGGGGGGCACGATACGCAGTATTTT